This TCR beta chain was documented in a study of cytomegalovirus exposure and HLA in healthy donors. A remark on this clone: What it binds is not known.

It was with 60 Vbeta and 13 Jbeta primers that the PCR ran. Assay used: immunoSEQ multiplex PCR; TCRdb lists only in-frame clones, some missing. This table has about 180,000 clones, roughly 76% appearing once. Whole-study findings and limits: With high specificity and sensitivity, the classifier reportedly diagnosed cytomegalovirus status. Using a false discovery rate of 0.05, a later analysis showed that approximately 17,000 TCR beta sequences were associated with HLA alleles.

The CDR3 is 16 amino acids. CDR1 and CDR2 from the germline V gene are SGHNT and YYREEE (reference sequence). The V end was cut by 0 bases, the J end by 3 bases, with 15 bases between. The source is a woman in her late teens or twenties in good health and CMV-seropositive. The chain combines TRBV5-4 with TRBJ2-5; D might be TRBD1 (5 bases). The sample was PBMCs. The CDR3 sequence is CASSLDALPGKETQYF. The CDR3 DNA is TGTGCCAGCAGCTTGGATGCGTTGCCAGGGAAAGAGACCCAGTACTTC.